The next 8 T cell receptor beta chains were all read from a single sample in a study of identical twins. TCRdb fed the 5' RACE reads into MiXCR, producing one record per CDR3 protein. The sample lists 550,000 to 700,000 distinct CDR3 sequences; around 20% were seen once. This sample also belongs to another study, concerning T cells expressing NK-cell markers.

The sequenced sample was PBMCs. The receptors were gathered from a woman between 18 and 29 years old in good health.

This clonotype was seen a handful of times. The rearrangement joins TRBV12-3 or TRBV12-4 to TRBJ2-7; 9 nucleotides align to TRBD1. The CDR3 runs to 17 residues. V gave up 1 base and J gave up 4 bases; unmatched junction bases: 11. For the CDR3, the DNA is TGTGCCAGCAGTTTAGAGGGACAGGGACTCCGAAGGTACGAGCAGTACTTC. Its protein product is CASSLEGQGLRRYEQYF.

The rearrangement joins TRBV9 to TRBJ2-7; tentatively, D is TRBD2 (5 bases). Between the trimmed V and J ends, which lost 1 base and 6 bases, there was a span of 14 bases. CDR3 length: 14 residues. CDR1 SGDLS and CDR2 YYNGEE come from the germline V gene. The CDR3 spells CASSVSLGRGEQYF. The CDR3 DNA reads as TGTGCCAGCAGCGTATCACTGGGGAGAGGCGAGCAGTACTTC.

V and J are TRBV5-1 and TRBJ2-3; the D gene is possibly TRBD1 (5 bases). The ends were cut back, 0 bases at V and 2 bases at J, with 10 bases in the middle. The CDR3 covers 15 residues. Germline CDR1 SGHRS, CDR2 YFSETQ. The CDR3 sequence: CASSLGQGFTDTQYF. The CDR3 region has the DNA TGCGCCAGCAGCTTGGGGCAGGGATTCACAGATACGCAGTATTTT.

In this sample, this clonotype turned up a few times. V and J are TRBV6-6 and TRBJ2-1; tentatively, D is TRBD2 (5 bases). The V gene lost 8 bases and the J gene lost 6 bases, with 14 bases spanning the gap. CDR1 is MNHNY and CDR2 is SVGAGI in the germline V gene (reference sequence). The CDR3 loop spans 13 amino acids. The DNA for the CDR3 is TGTGCCAGCCAAATATCCCGGGGCAATGAGCAGTTCTTC. As protein: CASQISRGNEQFF.

This clonotype was detected a few times. The chain has TRBV20-1 and TRBJ2-3; 13 positions match TRBD2. CDR1 is DFQATT and CDR2 is SNEGSKA in the germline V gene (reference sequence). The CDR3 has 14 amino acids. With V trimmed by 6 bases and J by 4 bases, 4 bases remained unmatched. For the CDR3, the DNA is TGCAGTGCAACGGGACTAGCGGGACCAGATACGCAGTATTTT. Its protein product is CSATGLAGPDTQYF.

V usage is TRBV29-1 and J usage is TRBJ1-1; D not certain. V lost 3 bases to trimming and J lost 6 bases, with 14 bases between them. The CDR3 runs 13 residues. Germline lookup yields CDR1 SQVTM and CDR2 ANQGSEA. CDR3 sequence reads: CSVEWRAEAEAFF. CDR3 sequence (DNA): TGCAGCGTTGAGTGGAGGGCGGAGGCTGAAGCTTTCTTT.

This clonotype was picked up a small number of times. V gene TRBV29-1 combines with J gene TRBJ2-7, with no clear D. Per germline, CDR1 SQVTM and CDR2 ANQGSEA. CDR3 length: 11 amino acids. Trimming cost V 3 bases and J 4 bases, with 7 bases left between them. The CDR3 DNA reads TGCAGCGTTGATTTGGGATACGAGCAGTACTTC. This gives the protein CSVDLGYEQYF.

The sample holds a few counts of this clonotype. V usage is TRBV27 and J usage is TRBJ2-7, with D perhaps being TRBD1 or TRBD2 (5 bases each). V was trimmed by 8 bases and J by 3 bases, leaving 17 bases between them. Germline loops: CDR1 MNHEY, CDR2 SMNVEV (reference sequence). The CDR3 spans 14 residues. CDR3 coding DNA: TGTGCCAGCGCCTCTTTAGGGGACCTCTACGAGCAGTACTTC. Protein product: CASASLGDLYEQYF.